This T cell receptor (beta chain) was recovered during a study of blood T cell repertoires in COVID-19 (dated by TCRdb to 2020 to 2021). Turning to the overall study: Collaborator samples came from the United States, Italy and Spain and covered acute and convalescent phases of COVID-19. The repertoires were released in a freely available public database intended as a resource for research on the immune response to SARS-CoV-2. Samples were obtained from the ongoing ImmuneRACE study (first 160 participants) and from some 1,300 subjects provided by 6 global collaborators. Deeply sampled blood TCRbeta repertoires from subjects exposed to, actively infected with, or recovered from COVID-19 were included in the dataset. HLA class I and class II types, where available, came from metadata supplied by the sample provider rather than from assay-based typing. Nearly every sample came with metadata listing a de-identified subject ID, COVID-19 status, age in years and sex. The prospective study material was composed of cDNA or gDNA derived from T cells, B-cell-depleted T cells, or PBMCs. The investigation overall reported the following: Clinical and demographic metadata were provided uncurated, with the amount varying by source and participant.

TCRbeta CDR3 regions were amplified from genomic DNA by means of the immunoSEQ Assay, a bias-controlled multiplex PCR. Regarding the original processing steps: Within the assay, amplification of reference gene primers was used to estimate how many nucleated cells each sample contained. To quantify the absolute abundance of each unique TCRbeta CDR3 rearrangement, sequence reads were collapsed and filtered. For each sample, productive Simpson clonality was calculated as the square root of Simpson's diversity index over productive rearrangements. TCRdb provides this immuneACCESS table in a form limited to in-frame rearrangements. Some clones are lacking; in checked studies, under half of them reflect an unresolved V gene, and why the rest are absent is not known. V, J and clone size are those of that table, while D and trimming were read from the DNA. This sample gives 150,000 to 200,000 clones in total; 90% of them show up just once. Roughly a sixth of the sample goes to the ten largest clones.

The germline V end is reduced by 1 base and the J end by 13 bases; junction bases left unmatched: 11. The germline V gene supplies CDR1 SGHAT and CDR2 FQNNGV. The CDR3 contains 14 residues, cysteine and phenylalanine counted. Kept here is only the CDR3 DNA, which spans 42 bases and is read in frame from base 1. Collaborating institutions collected whole blood in K2EDTA tubes following their own protocols. For TCRbeta analysis, collaborators shipped samples as frozen whole blood, isolated PBMCs, or DNA extracted from either of those sample types. This clone was seen once. Its antigen remains undetermined. No quality values exist for individual bases; no much larger clone is one base distant.

The source of this sequence is a man aged 55 to 70 with active or convalescent COVID-19. Here the chain combines TRBV11-2 and TRBJ2-3; 7 central nucleotides agree with TRBD2. The sample taken for sequencing was peripheral blood. CDR3 loop: CASSLARREPTKYF. The sequenced DNA: TGTGCCAGCAGCTTAGCACGGCGGGAGCCCACCAAGTATTTT. Outside the CDR3, residues come from the reference TRBV11-2 and TRBJ2-3 proteins, so the full variable domain is: EAGVAQSPRYKIIEKRQSVAFWCNPISGHATLYWYQQILGQGPKLLIQFQNNGVVDDSQLPKDRFSAERLKGVDSTLKIQPAKLEDSAVYLCASSLARREPTKYFGPGTRLTVL.